This T cell receptor (beta chain) was identified during a study of CD8 T cells in Susac syndrome. Turning to the study itself: Patients with Susac syndrome, at blood draw, were therapy-naive, on corticosteroids, or on intravenous immunoglobulin alone.

RNA amounts of roughly 0.5 to 1 ug underwent reverse transcription with random hexamers. TCRdb reprocessed the immunoSEQ multiplex PCR reads via MiXCR and lists one record per CDR3 protein. The sample consists of some 130,000 distinct CDR3 sequences, 85% to 95% of them appearing once. The CDR3 has 12 amino acids. V was trimmed by 8 bases and J by 6 bases, leaving 10 bases between them. CDR1 is SEHNR, CDR2 FQNEAQ, per germline (reference sequence). In Susac syndrome patients, recently defined diagnostic criteria for definite or probable disease were met. CD8+ and CD4+ T cells were negatively isolated; TEMRA cells were FACS-enriched. The study, taken as a whole, reports: Roughly five Susac-specific public clones appeared in CD8+ TEMRA repertoires, and about 16 in total CD8+ repertoires.

Comment on this clonotype: Its antigen is currently unknown.

This chain connects TRBV7-9 to TRBJ2-2; unclear D gene. Material: CD8+ T cells from PBMCs. The receptor comes from a human donor with Susac syndrome. In DNA form, the CDR3 reads TGTGCCAGCCAATTCGGTGCCGGGGAGCTGTTTTTT. Translation gives CASQFGAGELFF.